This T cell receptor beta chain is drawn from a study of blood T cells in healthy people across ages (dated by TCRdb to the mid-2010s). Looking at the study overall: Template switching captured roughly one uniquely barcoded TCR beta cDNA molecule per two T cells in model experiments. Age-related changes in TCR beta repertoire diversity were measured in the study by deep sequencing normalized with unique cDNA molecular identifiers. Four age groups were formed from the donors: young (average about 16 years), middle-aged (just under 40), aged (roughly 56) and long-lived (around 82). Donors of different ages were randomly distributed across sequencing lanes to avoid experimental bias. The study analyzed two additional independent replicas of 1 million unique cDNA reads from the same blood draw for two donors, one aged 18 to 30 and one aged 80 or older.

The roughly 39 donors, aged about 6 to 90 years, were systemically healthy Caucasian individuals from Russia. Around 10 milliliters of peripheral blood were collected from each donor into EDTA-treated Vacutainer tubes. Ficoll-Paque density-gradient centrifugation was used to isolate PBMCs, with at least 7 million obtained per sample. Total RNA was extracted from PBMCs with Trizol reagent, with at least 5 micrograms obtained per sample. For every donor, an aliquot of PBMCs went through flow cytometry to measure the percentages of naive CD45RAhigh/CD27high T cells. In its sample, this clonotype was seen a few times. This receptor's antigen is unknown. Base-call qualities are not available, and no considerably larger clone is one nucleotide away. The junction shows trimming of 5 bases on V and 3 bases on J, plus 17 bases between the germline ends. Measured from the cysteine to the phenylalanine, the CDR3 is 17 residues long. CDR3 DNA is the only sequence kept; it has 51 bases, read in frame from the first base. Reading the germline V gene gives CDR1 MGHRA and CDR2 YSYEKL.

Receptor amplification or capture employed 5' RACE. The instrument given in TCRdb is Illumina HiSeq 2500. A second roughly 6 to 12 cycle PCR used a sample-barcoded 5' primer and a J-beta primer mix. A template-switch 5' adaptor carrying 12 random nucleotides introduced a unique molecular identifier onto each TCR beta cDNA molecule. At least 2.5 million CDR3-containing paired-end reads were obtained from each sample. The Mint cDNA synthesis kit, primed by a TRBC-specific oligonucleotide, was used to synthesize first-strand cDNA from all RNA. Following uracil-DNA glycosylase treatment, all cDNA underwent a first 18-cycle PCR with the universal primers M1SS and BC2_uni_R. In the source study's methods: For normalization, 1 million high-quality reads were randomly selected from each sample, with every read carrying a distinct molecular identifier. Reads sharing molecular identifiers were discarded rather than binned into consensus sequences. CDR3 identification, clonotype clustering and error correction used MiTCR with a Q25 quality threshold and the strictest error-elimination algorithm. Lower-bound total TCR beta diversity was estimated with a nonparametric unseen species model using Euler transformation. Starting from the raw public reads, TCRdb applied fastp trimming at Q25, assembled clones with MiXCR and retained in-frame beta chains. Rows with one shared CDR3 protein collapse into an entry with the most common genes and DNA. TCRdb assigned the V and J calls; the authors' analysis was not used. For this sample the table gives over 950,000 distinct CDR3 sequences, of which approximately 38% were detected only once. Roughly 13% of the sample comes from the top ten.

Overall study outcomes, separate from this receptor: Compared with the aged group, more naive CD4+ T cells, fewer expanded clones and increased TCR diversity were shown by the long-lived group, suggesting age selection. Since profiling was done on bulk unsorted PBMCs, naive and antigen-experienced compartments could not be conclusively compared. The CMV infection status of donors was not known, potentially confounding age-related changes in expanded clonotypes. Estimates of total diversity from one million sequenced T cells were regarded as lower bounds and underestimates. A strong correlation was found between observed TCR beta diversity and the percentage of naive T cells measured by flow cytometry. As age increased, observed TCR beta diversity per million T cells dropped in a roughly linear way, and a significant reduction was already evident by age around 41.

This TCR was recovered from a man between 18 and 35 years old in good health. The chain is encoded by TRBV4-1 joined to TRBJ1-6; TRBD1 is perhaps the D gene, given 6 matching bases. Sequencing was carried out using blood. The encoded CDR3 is CASSYRDTFDYNSPLHF. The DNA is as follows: TGCGCCAGCAGCTACCGGGACACCTTTGACTATAATTCACCCCTCCACTTT.